Included here is one TCR beta chain sequence, with context. Its antigen is unknown. This specimen comes from a study of cytomegalovirus exposure and HLA in healthy donors. Study-level findings and limits: Later analysis showed TCR association rates varying by HLA locus, highest for DRB1 and lowest for HLA-C.

Vbeta (60) and Jbeta (13) primers were used in the PCR. Some clones are missing from TCRdb's copy, which holds only in-frame ones; the method was immunoSEQ multiplex PCR. Of about 120,000 clones listed, roughly 65% are singletons. V shed 4 bases and J 6 bases; nucleotides not matched to a gene: 4. The germline CDR1 and CDR2 sequences are SGHRS and YFSETQ. The CDR3 spans 13 residues. The V gene is TRBV5-1, the J gene TRBJ2-7; 10 bases agree with TRBD1. The clonotype originates from a man aged 40-50 years in good health and CMV-seropositive. The sample was PBMCs. CDR3 residues: CASSLGDRGEQYF. The CDR3 region has the DNA TGCGCCAGCAGCCTGGGGGACAGGGGCGAGCAGTACTTC.